This T cell receptor (beta chain) was identified in a study of Ad26.COV2.S vaccination and SARS-CoV-2 variants. As to treatment: some 19 received Ad26.COV2.S at low or high dose, single or two shots; about 5 received placebo; per-sample allocation not given. Samples analyzed were those drawn on day 63 after the first vaccine or placebo injection. TCRdb's table, derived via immunoSEQ multiplex PCR, lists solely in-frame clones and lacks some. The sample consists of around 420,000 clones, roughly 88% of them appearing once. V was cut by 3 bases and J by 6 bases, with 17 bases left in between. The CDR3 has 16 residues. Germline V gene lookup returns CDR1 SNHLY and CDR2 FYNNEI.

The material sequenced was peripheral blood, taken in a trial of Ad26.COV2.S vaccine versus placebo. The rearrangement links TRBV2 to TRBJ1-4; possible D gene TRBD1, 6 bases. The clonotype comes from a person between 18 and 65 years old who received the Ad26.COV2.S COVID-19 vaccine or a placebo. As DNA, the CDR3 is TGTGCCAGCAGTGATAGATCGGGGGGGCGGTATGAAAAACTGTTTTTT. Residues: CASSDRSGGRYEKLFF.